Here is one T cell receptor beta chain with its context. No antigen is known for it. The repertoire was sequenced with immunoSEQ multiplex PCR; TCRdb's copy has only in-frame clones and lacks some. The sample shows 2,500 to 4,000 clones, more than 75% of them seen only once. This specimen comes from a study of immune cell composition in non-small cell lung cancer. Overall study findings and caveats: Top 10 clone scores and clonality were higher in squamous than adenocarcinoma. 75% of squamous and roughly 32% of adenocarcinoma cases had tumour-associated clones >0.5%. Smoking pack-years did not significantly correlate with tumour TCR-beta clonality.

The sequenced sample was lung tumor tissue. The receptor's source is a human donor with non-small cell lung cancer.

CDR3 DNA: TGTGCCATCAGCGCACCGGGACAGGGGGCGGACTATGGCTACACCTTC. This codes for CAISAPGQGADYGYTF. This rearrangement joins TRBV10-3 to TRBJ1-2; 12 bases agree with TRBD1. CDR1 ENHRY and CDR2 SYGVKD come from the germline V gene. The trim removed 6 bases at V and 3 bases at J, leaving 8 bases unmatched. The CDR3 spans 16 residues.